Presented here are 32 T cell receptor beta chains from one specimen sequenced in a study. TCRdb redid the calling of the RT-PCR reads with MiXCR, one entry per CDR3 protein. The sample lists about 680,000 distinct CDR3 sequences; around 14% were seen once. Sequencing input: memory CD4+ T cells from blood. The origin of the receptors is a female donor in good health, serving as a healthy control.

In its sample, this clonotype was seen a few times. The chain joins TRBV19 to TRBJ2-3; 10 nucleotides align to TRBD1. V dropped 7 bases and J dropped 6; count of bases not matched to a gene: 10. This CDR3 has 15 amino acids. Germline-derived CDR1 and CDR2 are LNHDA and SQIVND (reference sequence). The CDR3 DNA is TGTGCCAGTACGCGGACAGGGGGATTTGTGGATACGCAGTATTTT. Its protein is CASTRTGGFVDTQYF.

The chain joins TRBV4-1 to TRBJ2-1, with D possibly matching TRBD1 (7 bases). Trimming removed 0 bases from V and 12 bases from J, with 12 bases in between. The CDR3 is 13 amino acids. Germline V gene data show CDR1 as MGHRA and CDR2 as YSYEKL. CDR3 sequence (DNA): TGCGCCAGCAGCCAAGAGCGCAGGGGGGCGCAGTTCTTC. Amino acids: CASSQERRGAQFF.

This clonotype was counted only a few times. This chain connects TRBV7-8 to TRBJ2-1; TRBD1 might be the D (6 bases). Germline values: CDR1 SGHVS, CDR2 FQNEAQ. Trimming removed 5 bases from V and 2 bases from J, with 16 bases in between. This CDR3 spans 16 amino acids. CDR3: CASSPVFGTTYNEQFF. The DNA for the CDR3 is TGTGCCAGCAGCCCCGTGTTCGGGACAACCTACAATGAGCAGTTCTTC.

This clonotype was detected only a few times. The V and J genes are TRBV7-3 and TRBJ2-7; D gene ambiguous. CDR1 is SGHTA and CDR2 is FQGTGA in the germline V gene. This CDR3 comprises 12 residues. Deletions cut 6 bases from V and 5 bases from J, with 11 bases between. Here the CDR3 reads CASRSDGHEQYF. The CDR3 DNA is TGTGCCAGCAGGTCTGACGGGCACGAGCAGTACTTC.

This clonotype was seen a few times. The rearrangement uses TRBV2 and TRBJ1-6; weak D call: TRBD1 (5 bases). Germline lookup yields CDR1 SNHLY and CDR2 FYNNEI. Trimming left V 10 bases short and J 8 bases short, with 15 bases between. CDR3 size: 13 residues. The chain's CDR3 is CATSGTVDSPLHF. Written as DNA, the CDR3 is TGTGCCACGTCCGGGACTGTTGATTCACCCCTCCACTTT.

The chain couples TRBV12-3 or TRBV12-4 to TRBJ1-5, with D maybe TRBD1 (6 bases). V lost 6 bases to trimming and J lost 6 bases, with 12 bases between them. This CDR3 has 13 residues. In DNA form, the CDR3 reads TGTGCCAGCAGCCCCTCCAGGGGTCAGCCCCAGCATTTT. Amino acids: CASSPSRGQPQHF.

This clonotype was observed a handful of times. The chain has TRBV4-2 and TRBJ1-2; maybe TRBD1 (5 bases). The germline V gene encodes CDR1 LGHNA and CDR2 YNFKEQ. Trimming removed 0 bases from V and 5 bases from J, with 16 bases in between. The CDR3 has 16 amino acids. The DNA for the CDR3 is TGTGCCAGCAGCCAAGATGCCCAGGGAATGTTGTATGGCTACACCTTC. Amino acid sequence: CASSQDAQGMLYGYTF.

This chain connects TRBV6-1 to TRBJ2-3; D is unresolved. Deletions cut 8 bases from V and 6 bases from J, with 21 bases between. The CDR3 loop spans 15 amino acids. The germline V gene has CDR1 MNHNS and CDR2 SASEGT. This CDR3 is CASSREPASVDTQYF. The CDR3 region has the DNA TGTGCCAGCTCCCGTGAGCCGGCTTCCGTGGATACGCAGTATTTT.

There are a few counts of this clonotype. The J gene is TRBJ1-1, the V gene TRBV5-6; a possible D gene is TRBD1 (6 bases). V was pared by 4 bases and J by 1 base, with 14 bases between. The V gene's germline CDR1 is SGHDT and CDR2 YYEEEE. This CDR3 is 15 amino acids long. The CDR3 DNA is TGTGCCAGCAGCGGGGGCAGGTGGGAGAACACTGAAGCTTTCTTT. This encodes CASSGGRWENTEAFF. The full variable domain, rest sourced from reference TRBV5-6 and TRBJ1-1, is DAGVTQSPTHLIKTRGQQVTLRCSPKSGHDTVSWYQQALGQGPQFIFQYYEEEERQRGNFPDRFSGHQFPNYSSELNVNALLLGDSALYLCASSGGRWENTEAFFGQGTRLTVV.

There are a few counts of this clonotype. The chain has TRBV4-1 and TRBJ2-1; either TRBD1 or TRBD2 may fit D (6 bases each). CDR1 is MGHRA, CDR2 YSYEKL, per germline. The length of the CDR3 is 17 residues. Between the trimmed V and J ends, which lost 0 bases and 4 bases, there was a span of 16 bases. The CDR3 protein is CASSQDRGTGSYNEQFF. The CDR3 nucleotides are TGCGCCAGCAGCCAAGATAGGGGGACTGGATCGTACAATGAGCAGTTCTTC.

The chain combines TRBV6-7 with TRBJ1-2; 8 bases map to TRBD1. TRBV6-7 is given ORF status, its function remaining uncertain. V trimming: 5 bases; J trimming: 6 bases; junction bases outside the gene matches: 8. This CDR3 comprises 14 residues. Here the CDR3 reads CASSKDRGSNGYTF. In nucleotides, the CDR3 is TGTGCCAGCAGTAAAGACAGGGGCAGCAATGGCTACACCTTC.

There are a few counts of this clonotype. The CDR3 spells CASSSAGLAAYNEQFF. CDR3 DNA: TGTGCCAGCAGCTCCGCGGGACTAGCGGCCTACAATGAGCAGTTCTTC. V usage is TRBV7-8 and J usage is TRBJ2-1; TRBD2 aligns across 11 bases. This CDR3 comprises 16 residues. The germline CDR1 and CDR2 sequences are SGHVS and FQNEAQ. V shed 4 bases and J 2 bases; nucleotides not matched to a gene: 4.

This chain joins TRBV18 and TRBJ1-1; D gene ambiguous. V lost 2 bases, J lost 0 bases, and 10 bases lay in between. Germline assignment: CDR1 KGHSH and CDR2 LQKENI. The CDR3 covers 15 residues. The CDR3 nucleotides are TGTGCCAGCTCACCAGTCAGCCGCATGAACACTGAAGCTTTCTTT. It translates to CASSPVSRMNTEAFF. Full variable domain (rest looked up from reference TRBV18 and TRBJ1-1): NAGVMQNPRHLVRRRGQEARLRCSPMKGHSHVYWYRQLPEEGLKFMVYLQKENIIDESGMPKERFSAEFPKEGPSILRIQQVVRGDSAAYFCASSPVSRMNTEAFFGQGTRLTVV.

CDR3 nucleotides: TGTGCCAGTCATATAGGACAAAACTATGGCTACACCTTC. Translated: CASHIGQNYGYTF. The chain carries TRBV28 and TRBJ1-2; perhaps TRBD1 as D (5 bases). From germline, CDR1 is MDHEN and CDR2 SYDVKM. Trimming removed 9 bases at V and 2 bases at J, with 13 bases between. The CDR3 is 13 amino acids.

The gene calls are TRBV12-3 or TRBV12-4 and TRBJ2-1; 8 positions agree with TRBD2. V shed 6 bases and J 5 bases; nucleotides not matched to a gene: 9. The CDR3 length is 15 residues. For the CDR3, the DNA is TGTGCCAGCAGCCCGAGAGTACTAGCGGACAATGAGCAGTTCTTC. Translated, it gives CASSPRVLADNEQFF.

J is TRBJ2-6 and V is TRBV6-1, with 8 bases matching TRBD2. This CDR3 region has 19 residues. Germline V gene data show CDR1 as MNHNS and CDR2 as SASEGT. Trimming cost V 2 bases and J 0 bases; bases outside gene matches: 9. CDR3: CASSEYWLAGNSGANVLTF. DNA of the CDR3: TGTGCCAGCAGTGAATATTGGTTAGCGGGGAACTCTGGGGCCAACGTCCTGACTTTC.

V is TRBV4-3 and J is TRBJ2-7; 9 bases are shared with TRBD2. This CDR3 is 17 amino acids long. Germline V gene data show CDR1 as LGHNA and CDR2 as YSLEER. Trimming took 4 bases from V and 0 from J; bases not matched to a gene: 10. This CDR3 reads CASSRGRAGGASYEQYF. DNA for the CDR3: TGCGCCAGCAGCCGAGGAAGGGCGGGAGGGGCCTCCTACGAGCAGTACTTC.

This clonotype is a singleton in its sample. This probably arose from a read error, given a far larger clone one base away. V gene TRBV5-1 combines with J gene TRBJ2-3; D remains ambiguous. The length of the CDR3 is 13 residues. Germline V CDR1 and CDR2: SGHRS, YFSETQ. In nucleotides, the CDR3 is TGCGCCAGCAGCTTGCCGGGCACAGATAAGCAGTATTTT. Its translation is CASSLPGTDKQYF. The full variable domain, with the rest looked up from reference TRBV5-1 and TRBJ2-3, is KAGVTQTPRYLIKTRGQQVTLSCSPISGHRSVSWYQQTPGQGLQFLFEYFSETQRNKGNFPGRFSGRQFSNSRSEMNVSTLELGDSALYLCASSLPGTDKQYFGPGTRLTVL.

The chain joins TRBV12-3 or TRBV12-4 to TRBJ1-2; no definite D call. The CDR3 has 12 amino acids. V was pared by 5 bases and J by 4 bases, with 8 bases between. The CDR3 sequence is CASSTHGYGYTF. The DNA for the CDR3 is TGTGCCAGCAGTACCCATGGCTATGGCTACACCTTC.

This clonotype came up a few times. The rearrangement uses TRBV20-1 and TRBJ2-2; a possible D gene is TRBD2 (6 bases). Germline CDR1 DFQATT, CDR2 SNEGSKA (reference sequence). The CDR3 extends over 15 amino acids. V was trimmed by 3 bases and J by 6 bases, leaving 17 bases between them. DNA of the CDR3: TGCAGTGCTAGGGCAGGAGGGCCTGTCCCCGGGGAGCTGTTTTTT. It specifies CSARAGGPVPGELFF.

At least ten counts were recorded for this clonotype. The chain combines TRBV5-5 with TRBJ1-1; no firm D call. Germline V gene lookup returns CDR1 SGHKS and CDR2 YYEKEE (reference sequence). The CDR3 runs to 14 residues. Deletions cut 3 bases from V and 4 bases from J, with 13 bases between. The CDR3 sequence is CASSSIWEGTEAFF. CDR3 DNA sequence: TGTGCCAGCAGCTCGATTTGGGAGGGCACTGAAGCTTTCTTT.

The table lists this clonotype with a few counts. The chain's CDR3 is CSATGVPYEQYF. For the CDR3, the DNA is TGCAGTGCAACAGGGGTTCCCTACGAGCAGTACTTC. This sequence joins TRBV20-1 and TRBJ2-7, with TRBD1 matching over 7 bases. Per germline, CDR1 DFQATT and CDR2 SNEGSKA (reference sequence). The CDR3 spans 12 residues. Trimming at V came to 6 bases and at J to 2 bases, leaving 4 bases not matched to a gene.

In its sample, this clonotype was seen many times. This chain links TRBV4-2 with TRBJ2-3, with 7 positions matching TRBD2. The CDR3 extends over 15 amino acids. The germline gives CDR1 LGHNA, CDR2 YNFKEQ. V was pared by 2 bases and J by 5 bases, with 7 bases of the junction left unmatched. CDR3 sequence (DNA): TGTGCCAGCAGCCAAAGGGCGGGAGTTGAAGATACGCAGTATTTT. This translates into CASSQRAGVEDTQYF.

The table lists this clonotype with a few counts. This chain connects TRBV20-1 to TRBJ2-7; perhaps TRBD1 as D (6 bases). Deletions cut 0 bases from V and 6 bases from J, with 15 bases between. The CDR3 loop spans 14 amino acids. Germline V CDR1 and CDR2: DFQATT, SNEGSKA (reference sequence). The CDR3: CSARDMIARGEQYF. The CDR3 DNA follows: TGCAGTGCTAGAGATATGATCGCCAGGGGCGAGCAGTACTTC.

This clonotype was counted ten times or more. J is TRBJ2-1 and V is TRBV6-2 or TRBV6-3, with no clear D. The germline CDR1 and CDR2 sequences are MNHEY and SVGEGT. There are 13 residues in the CDR3. V lost 2 bases, J lost 6 bases, and 8 bases lay in between. CDR3 sequence: CASSYVQLNEQFF. The CDR3 DNA sequence: TGTGCCAGCAGTTACGTCCAACTCAATGAGCAGTTCTTC.

This clonotype has at least ten counts. The chain employs TRBV5-6 and TRBJ2-2; 7 bases are shared with TRBD1. V dropped 6 bases and J dropped 6; count of bases not matched to a gene: 8. CDR1 is SGHDT and CDR2 is YYEEEE in the germline V gene. The CDR3 has 14 amino acids. CDR3 in amino acids: CASTLGQLAGELFF. CDR3 DNA sequence: TGTGCCAGCACCCTGGGACAGCTTGCCGGGGAGCTGTTTTTT.

The chain links TRBV19 to TRBJ1-5; 12 nucleotides agree with TRBD1. The CDR3 covers 15 residues. The germline V gene encodes CDR1 LNHDA and CDR2 SQIVND (reference sequence). The V gene end was trimmed by 5 bases and the J gene end by 2 bases; junction bases not matched to a gene: 1. The CDR3 protein is CASSGTGGRNQPQHF. DNA for the CDR3: TGTGCCAGTAGTGGGACAGGGGGCCGCAATCAGCCCCAGCATTTT.

This clonotype was seen repeatedly, ten times or more. This sequence joins TRBV2 and TRBJ1-1; tentative D call: TRBD1 (5 bases). Germline lookup yields CDR1 SNHLY and CDR2 FYNNEI. The CDR3 is made up of 14 amino acids. V was clipped by 6 bases and J by 3 bases, with 14 bases between them. CDR3 nucleotides: TGTGCCAGCAGAGTACGTCAGGGTGACACTGAAGCTTTCTTT. It codes for CASRVRQGDTEAFF.

V and J are TRBV18 and TRBJ1-1; D is perhaps TRBD1 (5 bases). V lost 5 bases to trimming and J lost 2 bases, with 18 bases between them. The germline V gene encodes CDR1 KGHSH and CDR2 LQKENI. The CDR3 has 16 residues. The CDR3 bases are TGTGCCAGCTCAACCCGGGACCTTACGGGTAACACTGAAGCTTTCTTT. This gives the protein CASSTRDLTGNTEAFF.

This clonotype was observed a handful of times. The chain employs TRBV7-2 and TRBJ1-5; maybe TRBD1 (6 bases). The CDR3 contains 14 residues. Germline lookup yields CDR1 SGHTA and CDR2 FQGNSA. V was trimmed by 5 bases and J by 5 bases, leaving 13 bases between them. The CDR3 here is CASSPTGTDQPQHF. CDR3 nucleotides: TGTGCCAGCAGCCCCACAGGGACCGATCAGCCCCAGCATTTT.

The J gene is TRBJ2-7, the V gene TRBV5-4; D ambiguous. The V and J ends lost 0 bases and 2 bases respectively, with 12 bases between them. Per the germline V gene, CDR1 is SGHNT and CDR2 is YYREEE (reference sequence). The CDR3 is made up of 15 amino acids. The CDR3 sequence: CASSLASASAYEQYF. In DNA, the CDR3 is TGTGCCAGCAGCTTGGCCTCGGCGTCAGCCTACGAGCAGTACTTC.

V and J are TRBV5-1 and TRBJ2-2; D is possibly TRBD2 (6 bases). The CDR3 has 15 residues. The V and J ends lost 2 bases and 6 bases respectively, with 14 bases between them. Germline CDR1 SGHRS, CDR2 YFSETQ. The CDR3, as DNA: TGCGCCAGCAGCTTTTCGGGAGTAGTCGCCGGGGAGCTGTTTTTT. Amino acid sequence: CASSFSGVVAGELFF.